This TCR beta chain emerged from a study of shared clonotypes between healthy human individuals. This CDR3 comprises 15 residues. Germline V gene data show CDR1 as SGHDT and CDR2 as YYEEEE. V was clipped by 2 bases and J by 7 bases; unmatched bases: 8. As regards this clone: Its antigen is unknown.

TCRdb keeps only in-frame clones here, not all; method: immunoSEQ multiplex PCR. The table lists about 1.5 million clones, roughly 98% of them singletons. CD4+ cell separation produced CD45RA+ naive and CD45RA-negative memory subsets. Whole-study results and caveats: A generally larger estimated richness was seen in naive subsets than in memory subsets. Several donors shared about 4.5% of their naive CD4 clonotypes. Only a few donors were included, so the genetic and exposure-history diversity represented was limited.

The sequence was collected from a man aged 25 to 40 in good health. Sequenced material: naive CD4+ T cells sorted from blood. The subset: CD45RA+ positively selected. This chain connects TRBV5-6 to TRBJ1-5; 8 bases match TRBD1. In DNA, the CDR3 is TGTGCCAGCAGCTTTAGGACAGGGACTCTGCAGCCCCAGCATTTT. Its translation: CASSFRTGTLQPQHF.